The present T cell receptor (beta chain) was sequenced within a study of neurological immune-mediated disorders. With V trimmed by 0 bases and J by 5 bases, 9 bases remained unmatched. Germline CDR1 reads DFQATT; CDR2 reads SNEGSKA (reference sequence). The CDR3 sequence is 15 residues long. Using its own MiXCR run on the 5' RACE reads, TCRdb lists one record per CDR3 protein. This sample has 55,000 to 75,000 distinct CDR3 sequences; roughly 13% occur once, and the top ten carry 3.5% to 5.5%. The sample's time point: longitudinal time-point 1 (baseline). 2 million PBMCs stored at -80 C were the source of the unsorted libraries.

The chain joins TRBV20-1 to TRBJ1-1, with 7 bases matching TRBD1. This TCR derives from a female donor with HTLV-1-associated myelopathy (HAM/TSP). Material for sequencing was PBMCs. This CDR3 is CSAREEEGARTEAFF. The CDR3 nucleotides read TGCAGTGCTAGAGAGGAGGAGGGGGCAAGGACTGAAGCTTTCTTT.